Included here is one TCR beta chain sequence, with context. Its antigen is not identified. Germline-derived CDR1 and CDR2 are GTSNPN and SVGIG (reference sequence). This CDR3 contains 12 residues. V lost 5 bases and J 6 bases, leaving 12 bases between the germline ends. RNA was extracted with the RNeasy kit, and a quantity of roughly 0.5 to 1 ug was reverse transcribed using random hexamers. Multiplex immunoSEQ PCR targeted 54 Vbeta and 13 Jbeta TCR beta segments. TCRdb re-called the immunoSEQ multiplex PCR reads with MiXCR, one entry per CDR3 protein. This sample has hundreds of thousands of distinct CDR3 sequences, with about 94% found just once. The data were obtained in a study of CD8 T cells in Susac syndrome. Study-level results: The number of individuals included in the study's TCR sequencing and HLA analysis was acknowledged as relatively small.

This sequence originates from a human donor with multiple sclerosis. Sequencing was performed on CD8+ T cells from PBMCs. V usage is TRBV30 and J usage is TRBJ2-3; perhaps TRBD2 as D (6 bases). CDR3 bases: TGTGCCTGGGGGGACTTGAGGGATACGCAGTATTTT. Translated: CAWGDLRDTQYF.